Here is one TCR beta chain with its context. Its antigen is as yet unknown. This entry is derived from a study of cytomegalovirus exposure and HLA in healthy donors. Study results and limitations: Certain sequence variants were highly shared and formed a cluster, and this cluster was likely a sequencing artifact.

With 7 bases removed from V and 0 bases from J, the gap between germline ends came to 15 bases. The CDR3 is 16 residues long. The germline gives CDR1 SGHAT, CDR2 FQNNGV. 13 Jbeta primers and 60 Vbeta primers were used for the PCR. The method was immunoSEQ multiplex PCR; TCRdb's version includes in-frame clones alone and lacks a portion of them. The sample shows about 120,000 clones, roughly 85% of them seen only once. The chain carries TRBV11-2 and TRBJ1-4; D remains unclear. The sample consisted of PBMCs. The receptor comes from a man younger than 30 in good health and CMV-seropositive. The CDR3 sequence: CASTKGGLATNEKLFF. As DNA, the CDR3 is TGTGCCAGCACCAAGGGAGGTCTTGCAACTAATGAAAAACTGTTTTTT.